These 25 T cell receptor beta chains originate from one sample sequenced in a study of control samples from healthy donors and cancer patients. TCRdb keeps only in-frame clones here, not all; method: immunoSEQ multiplex PCR. The table shows 150,000 to 200,000 clones, with 94% occurring only once. The specimen was blood. Receptors were obtained from a woman aged 18-30 years in good health.

The chain joins TRBV6-5 to TRBJ2-5; D is uncertain. V gave up 0 bases and J gave up 4 bases, with 9 bases separating them. The CDR3 has 14 residues. Germline V gives CDR1 MNHEY, CDR2 SVGAGI. CDR3 bases: TGTGCCAGCAGTTACTCTTGGGGTGCAGAGACCCAGTACTTC. Translating gives CASSYSWGAETQYF.

V is TRBV25-1 and J is TRBJ1-2; 7 bases are a match to TRBD1. V dropped 0 bases and J dropped 4; count of bases not matched to a gene: 5. Germline CDR1 MGHDK, CDR2 SYGVNS. The CDR3 contains 15 residues. The CDR3 sequence: CASSEYGEGAYGYTF. The CDR3 DNA follows: TGTGCCAGCAGTGAATATGGGGAGGGGGCCTATGGCTACACCTTC.

To note about this clone: The same CDR3 also results from other DNA sequences found in this sample. The V and J genes are TRBV5-6 and TRBJ2-7; 7 bases map to TRBD1. Germline V gives CDR1 SGHDT, CDR2 YYEEEE. V shed 0 bases and J 3 bases; nucleotides not matched to a gene: 0. CDR3 length equals 13 residues. In nucleotides, the CDR3 is TGTGCCAGCAGCTTGGGGACAGGCTACGAGCAGTACTTC. This gives the protein CASSLGTGYEQYF. Combining the CDR3 with reference TRBV5-6 and TRBJ2-7 gives the whole variable domain DAGVTQSPTHLIKTRGQQVTLRCSPKSGHDTVSWYQQALGQGPQFIFQYYEEEERQRGNFPDRFSGHQFPNYSSELNVNALLLGDSALYLCASSLGTGYEQYFGPGTRLTVT.

The chain joins TRBV28 to TRBJ1-4; D possibly corresponds to TRBD1 (6 bases). This CDR3 contains 15 residues. V was pared by 3 bases and J by 5 bases, with 13 bases between. Germline loops: CDR1 MDHEN, CDR2 SYDVKM. The CDR3 spells CASSFQGTGNEKLFF. The CDR3 bases are TGTGCCAGCAGTTTTCAAGGAACAGGGAATGAAAAACTGTTTTTT.

This clone has a single count. This chain uses TRBV7-2 with TRBJ1-2, with TRBD1 as a possible D gene (6 bases). The V gene lost 2 bases and the J gene lost 3 bases, with 16 bases spanning the gap. From germline, CDR1 is SGHTA and CDR2 FQGNSA. This CDR3 comprises 16 residues. In nucleotides, the CDR3 is TGTGCCAGCAGCTTAAGTGGGGGCCACGCTCACTATGGCTACACCTTC. Translated: CASSLSGGHAHYGYTF.

The table lists this clone with a count of one. V is TRBV19 and J is TRBJ2-7; 10 bases match TRBD2. V gave up 5 bases and J gave up 0 bases; unmatched junction bases: 4. The CDR3 length is 15 residues. Per germline, CDR1 LNHDA and CDR2 SQIVND (reference sequence). CDR3 protein: CASSGLAAHSYEQYF. CDR3 bases: TGTGCCAGTAGTGGACTAGCGGCCCACTCCTACGAGCAGTACTTC.

In nucleotides, the CDR3 is TGTGCCAGCAGCTCTAGCGGGGGGGCCGGGAATGAGCAGTTCTTC. Encoded protein: CASSSSGGAGNEQFF. The chain links TRBV7-6 to TRBJ2-1; 12 nucleotides match TRBD2. Trimming took 4 bases from V and 7 from J; bases not matched to a gene: 5. The germline V gene has CDR1 SGHVS and CDR2 FNYEAQ. This CDR3 has 15 residues.

V usage is TRBV29-1 and J usage is TRBJ2-7; D tentatively fits TRBD1 or TRBD2 (5 bases each). Trimming left V 4 bases short and J 2 bases short, with 9 bases between. The CDR3 is 12 amino acids. CDR1 SQVTM and CDR2 ANQGSEA come from the germline V gene. The CDR3 loop reads CSVAGTTYEQYF. CDR3 DNA: TGCAGCGTTGCCGGGACGACCTACGAGCAGTACTTC.

The chain employs TRBV11-2 and TRBJ1-2; no definite D call. Germline lookup yields CDR1 SGHAT and CDR2 FQNNGV. The CDR3 consists of 16 residues. The V gene lost 1 base and the J gene lost 6 bases, with 18 bases spanning the gap. CDR3 sequence (DNA): TGTGCCAGCAGCTTAGGAGGAGGGCGGCAGTTTAATGGCTACACCTTC. Residues: CASSLGGGRQFNGYTF.

The gene calls are TRBV5-4 and TRBJ2-3; perhaps TRBD2 as D (6 bases). V gave up 2 bases and J gave up 3 bases, with 10 bases separating them. Germline values: CDR1 SGHNT, CDR2 YYREEE (reference sequence). The CDR3 totals 14 residues. In DNA, the CDR3 is TGTGCCAGCAGCTTAGGGCGGGAAACAGATACGCAGTATTTT. Protein product: CASSLGRETDTQYF.

The chain employs TRBV10-3 and TRBJ2-7, with a tentative D call TRBD1 (7 bases). V was shortened by 5 bases and J by 3 bases, with 17 bases between the two germline ends. CDR1 is ENHRY, CDR2 SYGVKD, per germline. This CDR3 comprises 15 residues. The DNA of the CDR3 is TGTGCCATCAGTCCCGGACAGGCCGGGAGCTACGAGCAGTACTTC. It translates to CAISPGQAGSYEQYF.

The chain uses TRBV7-3 and TRBJ2-2, with 7 bases aligning to TRBD1. Germline CDR1 and CDR2: SGHTA and FQGTGA. V shed 1 base and J 5 bases; nucleotides not matched to a gene: 7. The CDR3 extends over 16 amino acids. The CDR3 coding sequence is TGTGCCAGCAGCTTAATTAGGGGACAGAGAACCGGGGAGCTGTTTTTT. This encodes CASSLIRGQRTGELFF.

The genes are TRBV15 and TRBJ1-5; tentatively, D is TRBD1 (6 bases). CDR3 size: 15 residues. Germline V CDR1 and CDR2: LNHNV, YYDKDF (reference sequence). The V and J ends lost 0 bases and 5 bases respectively, with 11 bases between them. Here the CDR3 DNA reads TGTGCCACCAGCAGAGATCGGGGGCCGTATCAGCCCCAGCATTTT. Encoded protein: CATSRDRGPYQPQHF.

The chain is built from TRBV4-2 and TRBJ1-1; no clear D gene. Germline CDR1 is LGHNA and CDR2 is YNFKEQ. With 0 bases removed from V and 0 bases from J, the gap between germline ends came to 8 bases. CDR3 length equals 15 residues. CDR3 sequence: CASSQELWMNTEAFF. DNA of the CDR3: TGTGCCAGCAGCCAAGAATTGTGGATGAACACTGAAGCTTTCTTT.

The J gene is TRBJ1-2, the V gene TRBV7-2, with 11 bases lining up with TRBD1. V was pared by 3 bases and J by 4 bases, with 4 bases of the junction left unmatched. This CDR3 has 15 amino acids. The germline V gene has CDR1 SGHTA and CDR2 FQGNSA. As DNA, the CDR3 is TGTGCCAGCAGCTTCGGACAGGGGGCGGTCTATGGCTACACCTTC. This sequence encodes CASSFGQGAVYGYTF.

This clone was seen a few times. The V gene is TRBV6-5, the J gene TRBJ1-4; TRBD1 aligns across 7 bases. Germline V gives CDR1 MNHEY, CDR2 SVGAGI. CDR3 size: 14 residues. Germline trimming cut 6 bases from V and 8 bases from J; bases unmatched to any gene: 9. As DNA, the CDR3 is TGTGCCAGCAGCCAAGTCAGGGGGGGAGAAAAACTGTTTTTT. Amino acids: CASSQVRGGEKLFF.

The chain combines TRBV4-1 with TRBJ2-2; 7 nucleotides agree with TRBD1. CDR1 MGHRA and CDR2 YSYEKL come from the germline V gene. V was pared by 2 bases and J by 0 bases, with 9 bases of the junction left unmatched. CDR3 length: 18 residues. In nucleotides, the CDR3 is TGCGCCAGCAGCCAACCTCCCCCCGGGACAGCGAACACCGGGGAGCTGTTTTTT. It translates to CASSQPPPGTANTGELFF.

The DNA of the CDR3 is TGTGCCAGCACGTCCCCCAGGGTCGCCAATCAGCCCCAGCATTTT. It specifies CASTSPRVANQPQHF. The V call is TRBV28, the J call TRBJ1-5; tentatively, D is TRBD1 (5 bases). V was shortened by 7 bases and J by 3 bases, with 16 bases between the two germline ends. CDR1 MDHEN and CDR2 SYDVKM come from the germline V gene. The CDR3 consists of 15 residues.

This chain links TRBV28 with TRBJ1-2, with 8 bases fitting TRBD1. From germline, CDR1 is MDHEN and CDR2 SYDVKM. There are 15 residues in the CDR3. The trim removed 7 bases at V and 4 bases at J, leaving 11 bases unmatched. The chain's CDR3 is CASTRAGGQFYGYTF. CDR3 coding DNA: TGTGCCAGCACGAGGGCAGGGGGCCAGTTCTATGGCTACACCTTC.

The chain links TRBV7-2 to TRBJ1-2, with D tentatively TRBD1 (6 bases). CDR3 size: 15 residues. Germline CDR1 SGHTA, CDR2 FQGNSA. V lost 4 bases and J 2 bases, leaving 14 bases between the germline ends. The CDR3 DNA follows: TGTGCCAGCAGCTCCCGACCGACAGGAAACTATGGCTACACCTTC. Its translation is CASSSRPTGNYGYTF. The whole variable domain, filled in from reference TRBV7-2 and TRBJ1-2, reads GAGVSQSPSNKVTEKGKDVELRCDPISGHTALYWYRQSLGQGLEFLIYFQGNSAPDKSGLPSDRFSAERTGGSVSTLTIQRTQQEDSAVYLCASSSRPTGNYGYTFGSGTRLTVV.

The chain is built from TRBV14 and TRBJ2-3; D gene uncertain. The CDR3 length is 13 residues. Per germline, CDR1 SGHDN and CDR2 FVKESK. V was clipped by 3 bases and J by 5 bases, with 9 bases between them. As DNA, the CDR3 is TGTGCCAGCAGCCAGGTCTCAGGAGATACGCAGTATTTT. It yields the protein CASSQVSGDTQYF. Together with reference TRBV14 and TRBJ2-3, the CDR3 gives the full variable domain: EAGVTQFPSHSVIEKGQTVTLRCDPISGHDNLYWYRRVMGKEIKFLLHFVKESKQDESGMPNNRFLAERTGGTYSTLKVQPAELEDSGVYFCASSQVSGDTQYFGPGTRLTVL.

The chain carries TRBV28 and TRBJ1-3; D perhaps matches TRBD1 (5 bases). The CDR3 covers 15 residues. The V gene lost 7 bases and the J gene lost 3 bases, with 16 bases spanning the gap. Germline lookup yields CDR1 MDHEN and CDR2 SYDVKM. In DNA, the CDR3 is TGTGCCAGCACCGCGGGGGGGGAGGTTGGAAACACCATATATTTT. Residues: CASTAGGEVGNTIYF. Using reference TRBV28 and TRBJ1-3 for the parts outside the CDR3, the full variable domain is DVKVTQSSRYLVKRTGEKVFLECVQDMDHENMFWYRQDPGLGLRLIYFSYDVKMKEKGDIPEGYSVSREKKERFSLILESASTNQTSMYLCASTAGGEVGNTIYFGEGSWLTVV.

The J gene is TRBJ1-2, the V gene TRBV7-2, with 7 bases lining up with TRBD1. Trimming removed 5 bases from V and 11 bases from J; junction bases left unmatched: 5. CDR1 and CDR2 from the germline V gene are SGHTA and FQGNSA. The CDR3 is made up of 11 amino acids. CDR3 protein: CASSTGESYTF. The CDR3 bases are TGTGCCAGCAGCACAGGGGAGAGTTACACCTTC.

V gene TRBV19 combines with J gene TRBJ1-2; D may be TRBD1 (5 bases). Per germline, CDR1 LNHDA and CDR2 SQIVND (reference sequence). The CDR3 is 11 amino acids. Between the trimmed V and J ends, which lost 7 bases and 5 bases, there was a span of 8 bases. The CDR3 sequence is CASMAGYGYTF. As DNA, the CDR3 is TGTGCCAGTATGGCAGGGTATGGCTACACCTTC.

This clone appeared once. The J gene is TRBJ1-1, the V gene TRBV10-3; D perhaps matches TRBD1 (6 bases). Germline V gene sequence: CDR1 ENHRY, CDR2 SYGVKD. The CDR3 has 15 amino acids. With 2 bases removed from V and 0 bases from J, the gap between germline ends came to 10 bases. CDR3 DNA sequence: TGTGCCATCAGTGAGACCAGGGGAATGAACACTGAAGCTTTCTTT. Encoded protein: CAISETRGMNTEAFF.